This TCR beta chain appears in the sequencing data of a study of T-cell reconstitution after alpha-beta-depleted transplantation in children. Germline V gene lookup returns CDR1 LGHNT and CDR2 FRNRAP. V lost 0 bases, J lost 6 bases, and 8 bases stayed unmatched. The CDR3 is 17 residues long. Library preparation (for TCRbeta) was performed with unique molecular identifiers. TCRdb recomputed calls from the PCR reads with MiXCR, one row per CDR3 protein. The sample carries about 610,000 distinct CDR3 sequences, over 9.5% recorded once. The sequence was collected from a human donor who donated a stem cell graft to a child with acute myeloid leukemia. The chain carries TRBV12-5 and TRBJ2-1; TRBD2 agrees at 10 bases. This sample comprised PBMCs from the stem cell graft donor, obtained from the stem cell graft. The CDR3 DNA reads TGTGCTAGTGGTTTGGTACTTGAGCGGGAGGGCCCCAATGAGCAGTTCTTC. Amino acid sequence: CASGLVLEREGPNEQFF.